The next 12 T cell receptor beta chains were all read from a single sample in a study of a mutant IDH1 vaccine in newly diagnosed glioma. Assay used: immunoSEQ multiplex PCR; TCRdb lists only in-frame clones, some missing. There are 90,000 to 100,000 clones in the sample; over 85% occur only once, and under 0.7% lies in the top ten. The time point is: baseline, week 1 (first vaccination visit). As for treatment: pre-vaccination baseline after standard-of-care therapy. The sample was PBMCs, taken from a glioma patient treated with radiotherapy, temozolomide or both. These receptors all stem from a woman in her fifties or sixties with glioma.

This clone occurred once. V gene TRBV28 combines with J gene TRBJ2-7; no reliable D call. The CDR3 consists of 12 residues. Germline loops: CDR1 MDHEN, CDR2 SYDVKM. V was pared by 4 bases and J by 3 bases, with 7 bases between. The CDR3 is CASSSVGYEQYF. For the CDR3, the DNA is TGTGCCAGCAGTTCTGTGGGCTACGAGCAGTACTTC.

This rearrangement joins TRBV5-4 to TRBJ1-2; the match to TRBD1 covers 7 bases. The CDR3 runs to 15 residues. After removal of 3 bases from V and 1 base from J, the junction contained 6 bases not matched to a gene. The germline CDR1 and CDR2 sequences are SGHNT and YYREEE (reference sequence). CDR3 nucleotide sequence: TGTGCCAGCAGCTACCGGGACAGACATAACTATGGCTACACCTTC. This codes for CASSYRDRHNYGYTF. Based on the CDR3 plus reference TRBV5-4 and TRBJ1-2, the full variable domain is ETGVTQSPTHLIKTRGQQVTLRCSSQSGHNTVSWYQQALGQGPQFIFQYYREEENGRGNFPPRFSGLQFPNYSSELNVNALELDDSALYLCASSYRDRHNYGYTFGSGTRLTVV.

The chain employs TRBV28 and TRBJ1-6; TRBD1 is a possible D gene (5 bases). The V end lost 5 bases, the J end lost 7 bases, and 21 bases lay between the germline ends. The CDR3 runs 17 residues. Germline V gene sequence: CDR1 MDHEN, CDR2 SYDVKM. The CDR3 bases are TGTGCCAGCAGTGGGGGGAAGTTAAACCTGAGGAATTCACCCCTCCACTTT. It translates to CASSGGKLNLRNSPLHF.

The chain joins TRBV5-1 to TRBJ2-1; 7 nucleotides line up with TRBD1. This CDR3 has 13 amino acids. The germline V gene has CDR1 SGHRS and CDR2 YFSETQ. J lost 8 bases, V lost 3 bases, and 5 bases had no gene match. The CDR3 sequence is CASSSTGVHEQFF. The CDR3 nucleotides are TGCGCCAGCAGCTCAACAGGGGTCCATGAGCAGTTCTTC.

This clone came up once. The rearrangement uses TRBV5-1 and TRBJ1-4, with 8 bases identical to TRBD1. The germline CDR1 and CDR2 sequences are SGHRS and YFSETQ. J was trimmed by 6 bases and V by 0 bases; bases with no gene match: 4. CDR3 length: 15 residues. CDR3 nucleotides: TGCGCCAGCAGCTTGGAGGGCAGGGGGCATGAAAAACTGTTTTTT. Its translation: CASSLEGRGHEKLFF. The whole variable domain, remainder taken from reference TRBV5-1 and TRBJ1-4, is KAGVTQTPRYLIKTRGQQVTLSCSPISGHRSVSWYQQTPGQGLQFLFEYFSETQRNKGNFPGRFSGRQFSNSRSEMNVSTLELGDSALYLCASSLEGRGHEKLFFGSGTQLSVL.

CDR3 loop: CASSLVMTQETQYF. The CDR3 DNA is TGTGCCAGCAGCTTAGTCATGACCCAAGAGACCCAGTACTTC. The gene calls are TRBV11-2 and TRBJ2-5, with D unresolved. From germline, CDR1 is SGHAT and CDR2 FQNNGV. The length of the CDR3 is 14 residues. Between the trimmed V and J ends, which lost 1 base and 1 base, there was a span of 7 bases. The variable domain in full, with the rest retrieved from reference TRBV11-2 and TRBJ2-5, is EAGVAQSPRYKIIEKRQSVAFWCNPISGHATLYWYQQILGQGPKLLIQFQNNGVVDDSQLPKDRFSAERLKGVDSTLKIQPAKLEDSAVYLCASSLVMTQETQYFGPGTRLLVL.

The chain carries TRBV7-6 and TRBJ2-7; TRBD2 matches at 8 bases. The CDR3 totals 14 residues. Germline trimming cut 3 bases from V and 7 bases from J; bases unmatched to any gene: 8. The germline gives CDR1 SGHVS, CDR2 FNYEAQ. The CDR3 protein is CASSLGLETGEQYF. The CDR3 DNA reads TGTGCCAGCAGCTTGGGACTAGAAACTGGGGAGCAGTACTTC. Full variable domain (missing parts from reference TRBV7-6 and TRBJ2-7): GAGVSQSPRYKVTKRGQDVALRCDPISGHVSLYWYRQALGQGPEFLTYFNYEAQQDKSGLPNDRFSAERPEGSISTLTIQRTEQRDSAMYRCASSLGLETGEQYFGPGTRLTVT.

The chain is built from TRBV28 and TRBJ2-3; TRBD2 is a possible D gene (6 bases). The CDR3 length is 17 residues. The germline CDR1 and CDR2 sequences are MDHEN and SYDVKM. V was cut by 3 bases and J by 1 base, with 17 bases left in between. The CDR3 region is CASSFPDIPGGTDTQYF. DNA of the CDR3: TGTGCCAGCAGTTTCCCCGACATCCCGGGGGGCACAGATACGCAGTATTTT.

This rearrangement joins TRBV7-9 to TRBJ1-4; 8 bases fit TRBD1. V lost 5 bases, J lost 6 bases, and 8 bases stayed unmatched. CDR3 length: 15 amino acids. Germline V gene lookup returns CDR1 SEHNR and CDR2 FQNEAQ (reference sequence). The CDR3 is CASSHGGQEYEKLFF. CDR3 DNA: TGTGCCAGCAGCCACGGGGGACAGGAGTATGAAAAACTGTTTTTT.

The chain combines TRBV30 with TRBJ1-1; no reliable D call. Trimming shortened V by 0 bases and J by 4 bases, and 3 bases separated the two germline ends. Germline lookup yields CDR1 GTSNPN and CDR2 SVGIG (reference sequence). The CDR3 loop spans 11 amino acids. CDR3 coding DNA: TGTGCCTGGAGTGTAATCACTGAAGCTTTCTTT. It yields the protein CAWSVITEAFF.

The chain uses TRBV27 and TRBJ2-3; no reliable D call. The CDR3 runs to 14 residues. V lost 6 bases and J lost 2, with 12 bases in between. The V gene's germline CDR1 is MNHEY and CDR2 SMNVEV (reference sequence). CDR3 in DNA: TGTGCCAGCAGGCAAGACGGATACACAGATACGCAGTATTTT. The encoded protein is CASRQDGYTDTQYF.

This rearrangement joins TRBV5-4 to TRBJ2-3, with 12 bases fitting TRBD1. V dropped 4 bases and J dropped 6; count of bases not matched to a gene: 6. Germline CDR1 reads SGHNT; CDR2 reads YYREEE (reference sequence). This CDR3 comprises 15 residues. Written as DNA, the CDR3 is TGTGCCAGCAGCGGCCGGGACAGGGGGCAGGATACGCAGTATTTT. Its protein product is CASSGRDRGQDTQYF.